Shown below are 17 T cell receptor beta chains from a single sample sequenced in a study of blood T cell repertoires in COVID-19. Repertoires were generated with immunoSEQ multiplex PCR, while TCRdb's copy carries only in-frame clones and drops some. The table has some 300,000 clones, 90% seen once. Sequenced input: PBMCs or T cells enriched from blood (not recorded which). Source of these receptors: a woman between 18 and 29 years old with acute COVID-19.

The chain links TRBV9 to TRBJ2-7; TRBD1 might be the D (6 bases). CDR1 is SGDLS and CDR2 is YYNGEE in the germline V gene. The CDR3 has 14 residues. Trimming cost V 3 bases and J 3 bases, with 13 bases left between them. CDR3 coding DNA: TGTGCCAGCAGCGGACGTCACAGGGACTACGAGCAGTACTTC. It specifies CASSGRHRDYEQYF.

The chain joins TRBV19 to TRBJ1-5; D unclear. The V and J ends lost 3 bases and 0 bases respectively, with 12 bases between them. This CDR3 spans 16 amino acids. Germline V gene sequence: CDR1 LNHDA, CDR2 SQIVND (reference sequence). The CDR3 sequence: CASSIRVSYSNQPQHF. The CDR3 nucleotides read TGTGCCAGTAGTATCCGGGTGTCTTATAGCAATCAGCCCCAGCATTTT.

V is TRBV3-1 (or the pseudogene TRBV3-2) and J is TRBJ1-2, with TRBD1 identical over 9 bases. With 5 bases clipped from V and 6 bases from J, the junction kept 16 bases outside the gene matches. CDR3 size: 17 residues. CDR1 and CDR2 from the germline V gene are LGHDT and YNNKEL (reference sequence). The CDR3 DNA reads TGTGCCAGCAGCTCCCGAACAGACGGAAACAGGGGGCATGGCTACACCTTC. Protein: CASSSRTDGNRGHGYTF.

The CDR3 coding sequence is TGCGCCAGCAGCGCTACAGGGGGTTTTAGCTACACCTTC. Protein: CASSATGGFSYTF. This rearrangement joins TRBV5-1 to TRBJ1-2, with 8 nucleotides matching TRBD1. Germline V gene sequence: CDR1 SGHRS, CDR2 YFSETQ. J was trimmed by 9 bases and V by 4 bases; bases with no gene match: 8. The CDR3 has 13 residues.

As for this clone: The junction departs from germline at one end; a sequencing error may be responsible. The V gene is TRBV5-6, the J gene TRBJ1-1; no reliable D call. This CDR3 has 11 residues. Germline CDR1 reads SGHDT; CDR2 reads YYEEEE. CDR3 bases: TGTGCCAGCAGCTCCGGTAGCGGACGGATCTTT. Translating gives CASSSGSGRIF.

The rearrangement joins TRBV5-1 to TRBJ2-2; no reliable D call. Trimming took off 2 bases at V and 5 bases at J, with 4 bases between the two ends. Germline V gives CDR1 SGHRS, CDR2 YFSETQ. The CDR3 extends over 12 amino acids. In nucleotides, the CDR3 is TGCGCCAGCAGCTTCCAGACCGGGGAGCTGTTTTTT. Translated, it gives CASSFQTGELFF.

The V gene is TRBV28, the J gene TRBJ2-7; D is perhaps TRBD1 (6 bases). The CDR3 has 15 residues. Germline V lookup: CDR1 MDHEN, CDR2 SYDVKM. V was trimmed by 5 bases and J by 2 bases, leaving 16 bases between them. The CDR3 reads CASSLHREWAYEQYF. The CDR3 nucleotides read TGTGCCAGCAGTCTACACAGGGAGTGGGCCTACGAGCAGTACTTC.

The V gene is TRBV6-5, the J gene TRBJ2-7; a possible D gene is TRBD1 (6 bases). The CDR3 sequence is 14 residues long. Trimming removed 4 bases at V and 2 bases at J, with 12 bases between. Per germline, CDR1 MNHEY and CDR2 SVGAGI. The CDR3 DNA reads TGTGCCAGCAGTTCCCCGACAGGACCCTACGAGCAGTACTTC. The encoded protein is CASSSPTGPYEQYF.

This sequence joins TRBV5-4 and TRBJ2-5, with 10 nucleotides matching TRBD2. The junction had 20 bases not matched to a gene; V was cut back by 3 bases and J by 3 bases. Germline assignment: CDR1 SGHNT and CDR2 YYREEE (reference sequence). The CDR3 runs 20 residues. The CDR3, as DNA: TGTGCCAGCAGCTCGGACATACTATGGGGAGCTAGCGGGAGTGAAGAGACCCAGTACTTC. Its protein is CASSSDILWGASGSEETQYF.

In DNA, the CDR3 is TGTGCCAGCAGCGCGGGACAGGGACTTAATTCACCCCTCCACTTT. It encodes CASSAGQGLNSPLHF. V gene TRBV7-6 combines with J gene TRBJ1-6; 9 bases line up with TRBD1. Germline CDR1 and CDR2: SGHVS and FNYEAQ. The V segment lost 5 bases and the J segment 6 bases; nucleotides outside the gene matches: 5. This CDR3 is built from 15 residues. Together with reference TRBV7-6 and TRBJ1-6, the CDR3 gives the full variable domain: GAGVSQSPRYKVTKRGQDVALRCDPISGHVSLYWYRQALGQGPEFLTYFNYEAQQDKSGLPNDRFSAERPEGSISTLTIQRTEQRDSAMYRCASSAGQGLNSPLHFGNGTRLTVT.

This chain uses TRBV28 with TRBJ1-1; the D is unclear. This CDR3 comprises 13 residues. Germline CDR1 is MDHEN and CDR2 is SYDVKM. Trimming pared 6 bases from V and 0 bases from J, leaving 8 bases between. The chain's CDR3 is CASSWQMNTEAFF. For the CDR3, the DNA is TGTGCCAGCAGCTGGCAAATGAACACTGAAGCTTTCTTT.

This clone was counted once. The chain carries TRBV28 and TRBJ1-5; D unresolved. The germline V gene encodes CDR1 MDHEN and CDR2 SYDVKM. Trimming removed 5 bases from V and 10 bases from J, with 12 bases in between. The CDR3 has 12 amino acids. CDR3 nucleotides: TGTGCCAGCAGTCTCCTTTTAAAACCCCAGCATTTT. Protein sequence: CASSLLLKPQHF.

This clone was seen more than once but under ten times. This chain uses TRBV3-1 (or the pseudogene TRBV3-2) with TRBJ1-2, with D perhaps matching TRBD1 (6 bases). The germline CDR1 and CDR2 sequences are LGHDT and YNNKEL (reference sequence). The CDR3 totals 14 residues. V was trimmed by 2 bases and J by 5 bases, leaving 12 bases between them. CDR3 coding DNA: TGTGCCAGCAGCCAATTGGGGGGGCGGTATGGCTACACCTTC. Translating gives CASSQLGGRYGYTF.

The rearrangement uses TRBV6-5 and TRBJ1-5; 8 bases are shared with TRBD1. The CDR3 consists of 14 residues. V shed 6 bases and J 6 bases; nucleotides not matched to a gene: 7. Germline V gene lookup returns CDR1 MNHEY and CDR2 SVGAGI. CDR3 nucleotide sequence: TGTGCCAGCAGGCCTACAGGGGGAGGTCAGCCCCAGCATTTT. Its translation: CASRPTGGGQPQHF.

This sequence joins TRBV6-1 and TRBJ2-7; TRBD2 matches 7 bases. Trimming removed 2 bases from V and 1 base from J; junction bases left unmatched: 11. The germline V gene encodes CDR1 MNHNS and CDR2 SASEGT. There are 17 residues in the CDR3. The CDR3 sequence: CASSELSVRGRSYEQYF. The DNA of the CDR3 is TGTGCCAGCAGTGAACTATCCGTCCGCGGGAGATCCTACGAGCAGTACTTC.

V and J are TRBV30 and TRBJ1-1, with 9 bases aligning to TRBD1. The CDR3 totals 13 residues. V shed 8 bases and J 4 bases; nucleotides not matched to a gene: 8. In germline, CDR1 is GTSNPN, CDR2 SVGIG (reference sequence). DNA for the CDR3: TGTGCCCGAGAACAGGGGGCGGGCACTGAAGCTTTCTTT. Amino acid sequence: CAREQGAGTEAFF.

The CDR3 DNA reads as TGTGCCAGCAGCTTAGGGACAGGGGGAGAGACCCAGTACTTC. Its protein is CASSLGTGGETQYF. The chain combines TRBV5-4 with TRBJ2-5; 11 positions match TRBD1. The CDR3 covers 14 residues. Per germline, CDR1 SGHNT and CDR2 YYREEE (reference sequence). V was clipped by 2 bases and J by 4 bases; unmatched bases: 1.